The sequence of this T cell receptor (beta chain) was determined in a study of blood T cells in healthy people across ages. This clonotype was detected only a few times. Each sample gave at least 7 million isolated PBMCs. A second 7 to 11 cycle PCR used barcoded and J-beta primers. TCRdb redid the calling of the 5' RACE reads with MiXCR, one entry per CDR3 protein. The table records 1,500,000 or so distinct CDR3 sequences, almost 60% of them present only once. The CDR3 runs 12 residues. The germline V gene has CDR1 MGHRA and CDR2 YSYEKL. Trimming removed 1 base from V and 8 bases from J, with 6 bases in between.

This receptor was taken from a young man in good health. The gene calls are TRBV4-1 and TRBJ2-1; D is uncertain. Sequencing input: blood. The CDR3, as DNA: TGCGCCAGCAGCCAAGGGGCAGATGAGCAGTTCTTC. Translation gives CASSQGADEQFF.